This T cell receptor (beta chain) was observed in a study of shared clonotypes between healthy human individuals. Worth noting for this clone: The target antigen is unknown.

The table came from immunoSEQ multiplex PCR; TCRdb's copy has only in-frame clones and leaves some out. The repertoire holds more than 1,200,000 clones, with about 98.5% as singletons. Study-wide findings and caveats: The naive CD4 repertoires of several donors were compared, and 5% to 6.5% of clonotypes were shared.

Specimen: naive CD4+ T cells sorted from blood. Documented subset: CD45RA+ positively selected. The clonotype comes from a man aged 30 to 45 in good health.

The CDR3 DNA reads TGTGCCAGCAGCCCCGAGGGGGCAAGGACGCAGTATTTT. Amino acids: CASSPEGARTQYF. V and J are TRBV5-5 and TRBJ2-3; TRBD1 agrees at 7 bases. Unmatched junction bases numbered 8, after V lost 4 bases and J lost 9 bases. This CDR3 contains 13 residues. Germline CDR1 is SGHKS and CDR2 is YYEKEE (reference sequence). The full variable domain, in which reference TRBV5-5 and TRBJ2-3 provide the parts outside the CDR3, is DAGVTQSPTHLIKTRGQQVTLRCSPISGHKSVSWYQQVLGQGPQFIFQYYEKEERGRGNFPDRFSARQFPNYSSELNVNALLLGDSALYLCASSPEGARTQYFGPGTRLTVL.